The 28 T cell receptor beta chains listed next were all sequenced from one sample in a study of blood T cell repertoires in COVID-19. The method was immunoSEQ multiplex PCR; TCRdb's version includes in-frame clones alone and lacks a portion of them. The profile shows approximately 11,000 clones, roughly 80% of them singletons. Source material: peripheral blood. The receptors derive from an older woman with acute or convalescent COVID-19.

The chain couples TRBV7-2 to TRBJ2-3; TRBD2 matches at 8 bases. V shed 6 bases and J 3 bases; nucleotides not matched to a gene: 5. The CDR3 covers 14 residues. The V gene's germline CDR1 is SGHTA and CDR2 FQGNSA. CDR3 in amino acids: CASRPTGGTDTQYF. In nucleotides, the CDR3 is TGTGCCAGCAGGCCAACGGGGGGGACAGATACGCAGTATTTT.

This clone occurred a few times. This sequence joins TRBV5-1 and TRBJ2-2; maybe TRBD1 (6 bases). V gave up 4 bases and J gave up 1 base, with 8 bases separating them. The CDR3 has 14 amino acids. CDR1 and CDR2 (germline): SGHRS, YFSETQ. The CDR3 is CASSRGQNTGELFF. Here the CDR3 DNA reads TGCGCCAGCAGCAGGGGACAGAACACCGGGGAGCTGTTTTTT.

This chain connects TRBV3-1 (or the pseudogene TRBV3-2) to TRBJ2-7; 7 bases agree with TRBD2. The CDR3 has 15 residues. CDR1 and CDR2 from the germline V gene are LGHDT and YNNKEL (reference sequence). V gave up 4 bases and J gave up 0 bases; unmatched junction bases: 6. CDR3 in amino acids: CASSRGGYGSYEQYF. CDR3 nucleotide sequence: TGTGCCAGCAGCCGGGGGGGATACGGCTCCTACGAGCAGTACTTC.

CDR3 sequence reads: CASSPGTVEQYF. The CDR3 coding sequence is TGTGCCAGCTCACCGGGGACAGTCGAGCAGTACTTC. The J gene is TRBJ2-7, the V gene TRBV18; 7 positions match TRBD1. Germline values: CDR1 KGHSH, CDR2 LQKENI. The CDR3 loop spans 12 amino acids. The V segment lost 3 bases and the J segment 6 bases; nucleotides outside the gene matches: 2.

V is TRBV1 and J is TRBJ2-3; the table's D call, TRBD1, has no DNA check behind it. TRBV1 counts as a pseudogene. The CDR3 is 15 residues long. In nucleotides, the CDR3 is TGCACCAGCAGCCAAGTGTTCCAGGTTCCGGATACGCAGTATTTT. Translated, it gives CTSSQVFQVPDTQYF.

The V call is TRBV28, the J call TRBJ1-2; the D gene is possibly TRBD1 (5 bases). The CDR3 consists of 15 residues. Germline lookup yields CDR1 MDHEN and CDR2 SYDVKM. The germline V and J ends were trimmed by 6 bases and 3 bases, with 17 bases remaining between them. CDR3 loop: CASSLRTSGDYGYTF. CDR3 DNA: TGTGCCAGCAGCCTTCGGACATCGGGCGACTATGGCTACACCTTC.

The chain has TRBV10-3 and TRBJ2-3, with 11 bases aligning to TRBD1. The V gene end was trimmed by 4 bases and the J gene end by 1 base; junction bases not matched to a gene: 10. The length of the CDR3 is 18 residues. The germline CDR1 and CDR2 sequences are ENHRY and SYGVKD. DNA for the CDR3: TGTGCCATCAGTGGGGGGACAGGGGGTCCCTTTGGCACAGATACGCAGTATTTT. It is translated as CAISGGTGGPFGTDTQYF.

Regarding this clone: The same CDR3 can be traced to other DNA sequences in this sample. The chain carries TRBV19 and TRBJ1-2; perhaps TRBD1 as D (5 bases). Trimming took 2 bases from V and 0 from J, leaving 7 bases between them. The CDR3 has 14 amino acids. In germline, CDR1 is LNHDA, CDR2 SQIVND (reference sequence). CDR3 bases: TGTGCCAGTAGTATAACAGGAGCTAACTATGGCTACACCTTC. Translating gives CASSITGANYGYTF.

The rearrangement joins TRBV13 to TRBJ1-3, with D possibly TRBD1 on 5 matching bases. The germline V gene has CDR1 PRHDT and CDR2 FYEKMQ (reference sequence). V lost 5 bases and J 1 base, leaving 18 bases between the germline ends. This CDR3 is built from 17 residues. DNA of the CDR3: TGTGCCAGCAGCATGGGGACTTTCTTTTCATCTGGAAACACCATATATTTT. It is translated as CASSMGTFFSSGNTIYF.

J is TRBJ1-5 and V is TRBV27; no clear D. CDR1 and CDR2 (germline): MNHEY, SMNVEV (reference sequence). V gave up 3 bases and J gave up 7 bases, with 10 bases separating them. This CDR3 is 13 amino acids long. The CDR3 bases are TGTGCCAGCAGTTTGGAGGGCAGGCAGCCCCAGCATTTT. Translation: CASSLEGRQPQHF.

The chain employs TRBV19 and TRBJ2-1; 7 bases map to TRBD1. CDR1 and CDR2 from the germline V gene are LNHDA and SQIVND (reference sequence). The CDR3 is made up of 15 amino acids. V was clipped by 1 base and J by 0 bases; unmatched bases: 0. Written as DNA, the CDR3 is TGTGCCAGTAGTATAGGGGACAGCTCCTACAATGAGCAGTTCTTC. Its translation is CASSIGDSSYNEQFF.

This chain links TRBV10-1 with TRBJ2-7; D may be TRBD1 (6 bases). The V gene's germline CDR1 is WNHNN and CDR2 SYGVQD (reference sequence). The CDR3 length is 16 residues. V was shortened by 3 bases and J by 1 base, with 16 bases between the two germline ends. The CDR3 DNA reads TGCGCCAGCAGTGAAAGGTCGGCAGGGGAGTCCTACGAGCAGTACTTC. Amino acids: CASSERSAGESYEQYF.

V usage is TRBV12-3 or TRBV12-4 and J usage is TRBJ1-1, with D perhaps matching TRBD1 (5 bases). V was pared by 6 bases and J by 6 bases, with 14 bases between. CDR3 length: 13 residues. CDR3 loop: CASSLRVDPEAFF. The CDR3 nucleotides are TGTGCCAGCAGCCTCAGGGTCGACCCTGAAGCTTTCTTT.

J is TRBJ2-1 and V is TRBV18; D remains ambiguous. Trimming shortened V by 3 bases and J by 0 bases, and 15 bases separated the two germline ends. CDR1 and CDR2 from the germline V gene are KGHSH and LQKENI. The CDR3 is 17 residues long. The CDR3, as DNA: TGTGCCAGCTCACCCTTCTACCATGAGAGCTCCTACAATGAGCAGTTCTTC. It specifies CASSPFYHESSYNEQFF.

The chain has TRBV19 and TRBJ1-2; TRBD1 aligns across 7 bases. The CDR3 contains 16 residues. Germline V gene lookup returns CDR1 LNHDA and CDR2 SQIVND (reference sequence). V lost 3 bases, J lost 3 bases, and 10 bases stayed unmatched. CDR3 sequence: CASSMDRLRVDYGYTF. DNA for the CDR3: TGTGCCAGTAGTATGGACAGGCTGCGGGTGGACTATGGCTACACCTTC.

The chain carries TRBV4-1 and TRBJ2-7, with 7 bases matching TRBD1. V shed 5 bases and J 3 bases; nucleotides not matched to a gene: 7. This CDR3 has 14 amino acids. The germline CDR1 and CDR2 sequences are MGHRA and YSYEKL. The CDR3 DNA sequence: TGCGCCAGCAGCTCGGGACAGTGGAACTACGAGCAGTACTTC. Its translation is CASSSGQWNYEQYF.

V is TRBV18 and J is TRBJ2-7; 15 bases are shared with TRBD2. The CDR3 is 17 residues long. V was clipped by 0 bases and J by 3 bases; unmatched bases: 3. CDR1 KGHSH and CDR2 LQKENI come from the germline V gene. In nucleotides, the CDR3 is TGTGCCAGCTCACCACCGGGACTAGCGGGGGGCCGCTACGAGCAGTACTTC. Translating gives CASSPPGLAGGRYEQYF.

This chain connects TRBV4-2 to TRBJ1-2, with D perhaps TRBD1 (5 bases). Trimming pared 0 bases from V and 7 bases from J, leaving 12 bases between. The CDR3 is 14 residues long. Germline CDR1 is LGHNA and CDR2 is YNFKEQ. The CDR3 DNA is TGTGCCAGCAGCCAAGAAGGCAGGGTGGGTGGCTACACCTTC. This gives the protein CASSQEGRVGGYTF.

The CDR3 DNA reads TGTGCCAGCAGCTTAGATTTAGGAGGGAACTATGGCTACACCTTC. The encoded protein is CASSLDLGGNYGYTF. The chain carries TRBV11-2 and TRBJ1-2; D remains unclear. CDR1 is SGHAT, CDR2 FQNNGV, per germline. Trimming took off 0 bases at V and 2 bases at J, with 10 bases between the two ends. The CDR3 has 15 residues.

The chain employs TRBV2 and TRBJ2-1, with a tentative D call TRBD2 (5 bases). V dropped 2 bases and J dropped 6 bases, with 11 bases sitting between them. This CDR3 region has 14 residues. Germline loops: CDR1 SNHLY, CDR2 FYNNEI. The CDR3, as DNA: TGTGCCAGCAGTGAAATGGTAGCGCCCAATGAGCAGTTCTTC. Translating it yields CASSEMVAPNEQFF.

The CDR3 reads CASSVGRSPLHF. DNA for the CDR3: TGTGCCAGCAGCGTAGGCAGATCACCCCTCCACTTT. The gene calls are TRBV9 and TRBJ1-6, with D hard to call. Germline assignment: CDR1 SGDLS and CDR2 YYNGEE. This CDR3 spans 12 amino acids. V was pared by 0 bases and J by 10 bases, with 5 bases between.

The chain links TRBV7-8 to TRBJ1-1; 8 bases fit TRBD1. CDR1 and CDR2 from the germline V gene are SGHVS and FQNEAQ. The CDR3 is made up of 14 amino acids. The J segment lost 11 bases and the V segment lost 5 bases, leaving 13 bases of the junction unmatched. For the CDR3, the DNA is TGTGCCAGCAGCGAGGACAGGGTTGTTAGCCCGGCTTTCTTT. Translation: CASSEDRVVSPAFF.

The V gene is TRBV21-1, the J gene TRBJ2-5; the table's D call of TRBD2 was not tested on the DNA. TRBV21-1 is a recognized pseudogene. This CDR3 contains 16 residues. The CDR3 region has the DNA TGTGCCAGCAGCAAAGTCGGGAGGACGGACAAAGAGACCCAGTACTTC. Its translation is CASSKVGRTDKETQYF.

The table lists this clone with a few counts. CDR3 in DNA: TGCGCCAGCAGCCCGGACAGGGGCTGGGAGCAGTACTTC. This sequence encodes CASSPDRGWEQYF. This chain joins TRBV5-1 and TRBJ2-7; 9 bases map to TRBD1. CDR1 is SGHRS and CDR2 is YFSETQ in the germline V gene. The CDR3 contains 13 residues. The J segment lost 7 bases and the V segment lost 4 bases, leaving 6 bases of the junction unmatched.

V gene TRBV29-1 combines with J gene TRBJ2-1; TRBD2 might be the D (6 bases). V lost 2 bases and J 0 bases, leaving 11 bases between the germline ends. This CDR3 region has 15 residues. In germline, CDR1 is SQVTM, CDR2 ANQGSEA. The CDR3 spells CSVEKAGISYNEQFF. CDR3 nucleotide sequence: TGCAGCGTTGAAAAGGCGGGGATCTCCTACAATGAGCAGTTCTTC.

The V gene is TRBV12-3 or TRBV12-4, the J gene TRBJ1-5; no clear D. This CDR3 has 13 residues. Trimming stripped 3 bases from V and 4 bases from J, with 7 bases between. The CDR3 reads CASSFSFNQPQHF. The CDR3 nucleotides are TGTGCCAGCAGTTTTTCGTTTAATCAGCCCCAGCATTTT.

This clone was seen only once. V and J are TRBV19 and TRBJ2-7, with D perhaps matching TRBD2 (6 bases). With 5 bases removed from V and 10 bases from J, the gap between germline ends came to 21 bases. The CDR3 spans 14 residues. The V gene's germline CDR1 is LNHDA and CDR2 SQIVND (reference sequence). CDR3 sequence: CASSLGRGIWGQYF. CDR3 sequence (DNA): TGTGCCAGTAGTCTTGGACGGGGGATTTGGGGCCAGTACTTC.

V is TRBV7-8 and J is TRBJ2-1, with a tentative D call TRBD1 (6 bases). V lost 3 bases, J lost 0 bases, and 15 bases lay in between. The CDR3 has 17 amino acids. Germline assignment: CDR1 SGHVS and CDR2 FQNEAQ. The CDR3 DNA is TGTGCCAGCAGCTTCAACAGGGTTCGGAGCTCCTACAATGAGCAGTTCTTC. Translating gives CASSFNRVRSSYNEQFF.